This T cell receptor beta chain was sequenced during a study of cytomegalovirus exposure and HLA in healthy donors (TCRdb year 2017). About the investigation overall: In an earlier analysis of under 750 of the donors, roughly 300 Gb of sequence data and 90 million to 120 million unique TCR beta sequences from about 179 million T cells were reported. Rather than using new phenotypic data, the later analysis identified candidate immune exposures from TCR beta sequences and from how often those sequences occurred across donors. HLA typing covered class I and class II loci at four-digit resolution. Alongside the repertoire data, information on donor age, sex, ethnicity and CMV serostatus was compiled. The study was designed to test whether signatures of past pathogen exposure could be identified by cataloging public T cell receptors. The number of typed donors differed by locus: 629-630 for A, B, C, DRB1 and DQB1; approximately 530 for DQA1; 606 for DPA1; and some 430 for DPB1. Besides the first cohort of roughly 640 subjects, a separate validation cohort made up of over 95 different subjects was used. The study used immunosequencing to profile the T cell repertoires of about 670 subjects and linked those repertoires to cytomegalovirus serostatus. To decide whether each TCR beta V gene segment behaved as functional or pseudogenic, an earlier analysis of fewer than 750 of the donors relied on high-throughput TCR beta sequencing. To predict cytomegalovirus infection status, the study brought together high-throughput TCR immunosequencing, statistical association of individual TCRs with disease status, and machine learning. Roughly 300 gigabases of sequencing data and roughly 81 million unique TCR sequences made up an early release that covered roughly 670 HLA-typed donors. In a later analysis, previously published TCR beta repertoires from about 640 donors were re-analyzed and high-resolution HLA genotyping was added so that TCR occurrence patterns could be studied. All discovery cohort repertoires had been generated using a single sequencing platform. Among the 398 genotyped donors, around 81% belonged to the genetic ancestry cluster associated with self-reported Caucasian donors. A later genetic analysis used genome-wide SNP genotypes for about 55% of the 666 donors, treating that subset as a discovery cohort. Because of strong linkage in the cohort, roughly five DR-DQ haplotypes were treated as single units for association and clustering. Among roughly 400 genotyped donors of the cohort, an average of around 240,000 unique TCR beta nucleotide sequences was sequenced per donor, of which about 18% were non-productive.

Worth noting for this clone: Its cognate antigen has yet to be identified. Base-call qualities are not available, and no considerably larger clone is one nucleotide away.

Here is what the overall study found, with its caveats: In vitro tests confirmed that a few of the cytomegalovirus-associated TCR beta chains recognize cytomegalovirus antigens. Some IMGT-functional V segments, including TRBV6-2 and TRBV6-3, could not be told apart with the 87-base-pair reads, so those segments were excluded. According to a later analysis, parvovirus B19, influenza, CMV and Epstein-Barr virus appeared linked to several top co-occurrence clusters. Sequencing depth was assumed to be roughly uniform across donors in the presence/absence analyses, though that assumption may not hold. In a later analysis, TCR association rates were found to vary across HLA loci, with the most associated TCRs seen for DRB1 alleles and the fewest for HLA-C alleles. Specific HLA alleles were associated with 16,951 TCR beta sequences at a false discovery rate of 0.05 in a later analysis. The earlier analysis of almost 600 of the donors excluded roughly 16 rarely observed V segments, including chromosome 9 orphons, because counts were too low. A further reported finding was that TCR beta sequences accurately predicted the HLA-A and HLA-B alleles for most subjects in the first cohort. The study listed 150 to 200 TCR beta chains as associated with cytomegalovirus. In both the original and validation cohorts, the classifier was reported to diagnose cytomegalovirus status with high specificity and sensitivity. Across donors, most TCR sequences were observed very rarely, whereas some public TCRs were present in many individuals. When HLA alleles, especially DR and DQ, strongly co-occurred, attributing TCR associations to individual alleles was difficult. This cohort had only TCR beta chains sequenced, and the lack of alpha or paired-chain data limited which features could be detected. In a later analysis, HLA-associated TCR beta chains showed more clonal expansion and lower generation probabilities than non-associated chains that were equally common. The only immune exposure information available for the cohort was CMV serostatus. In an earlier analysis of 450 to 750 of the donors, most TCR beta V segments appeared in productive rearrangements about 90% or about 30% of the time, broadly matching IMGT annotations. According to a later genetic analysis, donors in an Asian-associated ancestry cluster had fewer N-insertions in productive TCRs than the roughly 670-donor mean. According to the authors, the approach could potentially be generalized to other disease states and immunological phenotypes. Correlated functional status among segregating V segments might reflect linkage disequilibrium, but an unknown experimental factor could not be ruled out. V-gene and J-gene trimming of TCR beta chains was associated with a missense DCLRE1C variant in a later genetic analysis, and the association was replicated in an independent cohort. A cluster of highly shared sequence variants was judged likely to represent a technical artifact of the sequencing pipeline. Because HLA typing was missing for some donors at each locus, association tests included only the typed subset. Most CMV-associated TCR beta chains appeared to be HLA-restricted in a later analysis, and the HLA associations seemed to be driven largely by CMV exposure.

The library was built by means of the immunoSEQ multiplex PCR assay. For the multiplex PCR, a mixture combining 60 forward primers for TCR Vbeta segments and 13 reverse primers for TCR Jbeta segments was used. A multiplex PCR assay on genomic DNA amplified the CDR3 region of rearranged TCR beta genes. The Illumina HiSeq System was used to sequence the amplified TCR beta libraries as 87-base-pair reads. The authors' analysis ran thus. A later analysis counted about 80 million unique TCR beta chains across the 550 to 750 repertoires, and roughly 11 million of these chains were shared by at least two donors. Raw reads were error-corrected and collapsed into unique sequences by a nearest-neighbor algorithm in which closely related sequences were merged to remove PCR and sequencing errors. V, D and J gene segments were assigned by aligning CDR3 sequences to IMGT reference sequences. For a sequence to be retained, at least a six-nucleotide match to both a V gene segment and a J gene segment was required. Rearrangements were called productive when the CDR3 lacked stop codons and stayed in frame with V and J; all others were non-productive. Following IMGT convention, CDR3 was defined as the stretch from the second conserved V-encoded cysteine up to the conserved J-encoded phenylalanine. The earlier analysis of 587 of the donors excluded sequences that lacked an unambiguous match to a single V gene segment. An earlier analysis of 550 to 650 of the donors classified V segments as functional when productive rearrangements were above 56.7% and as segregating when the standard deviation between donors was above 5%. A statistical classification framework was built for diagnosing cytomegalovirus status from the catalog of TCR beta chain sequences. A later analysis assigned V and J genes by comparing TCR nucleotide sequences with IMGT/GENE-DB human TR gene sequences. A later analysis assigned CDR3 sequences and most-parsimonious VDJ recombination scenarios with the TCRdist pipeline. A later analysis defined each TCR beta chain by its CDR3 amino acid sequence plus V-gene family, and excluded reads lacking a unique V-gene family. To address suspected cross-contamination and a sequencing artifact, a later analysis removed roughly 580 highly shared, low-generation-probability nucleotide sequences. For each public chain, a later analysis derived a clonal expansion index from normalized ranks of inferred template counts within each repertoire. In a later analysis, generation probabilities were computed with a VDJ recombination model fitted to out-of-frame rearrangements, and the resulting probabilities were checked against IGoR. In a later analysis, hypergeometric tests were used to score TCR-TCR, TCR-HLA and TCR-CMV co-occurrence, with a repertoire-size bias correction applied to TCR pairs. A later analysis estimated false discovery rates by permuting HLA or CMV assignments 20 times. In a later analysis, co-occurring TCRs were grouped with DBSCAN, and TCRdist sequence similarity was added when clustering was performed within HLA-allele-positive subsets. Repertoires with fewer than 30,000 or more than 120,000 public chains, plus five repertoires with anomalous nucleotide sharing, were excluded from co-occurrence clustering. TCRdb provides this immuneACCESS table in a form limited to in-frame rearrangements. Some clones are lacking; in checked studies, under half of them reflect an unresolved V gene, and why the rest are absent is not known. The DNA was the basis for D and trimming; V, J and clone size are from that table. Counted in this sample were over 80,000 clones; 65% to 85% of them appeared once. Around 5.2% of the sample is in the top ten clones.

The cohort was made up of 650 to 700 healthy bone marrow donors. All cohort members were sampled while nominally healthy, although unrecorded immune exposures were likely present. The donor was CMV seropositive and was included in the group of some 290 seropositive cohort members. A peripheral blood sample was collected from each donor, and TCR beta sequencing was performed on peripheral blood mononuclear cells. Genomic DNA was extracted from the blood cell samples with the Qiagen DNeasy Blood Extraction Kit. CDR1 SGHNT and CDR2 YYREEE are derived from the germline V gene (reference sequence). Trimming accounts for 4 bases at V and 5 bases at J, while the number of junction bases matched to no gene is 4. The CDR3 numbers 13 residues from cysteine through phenylalanine. Only the CDR3 portion is preserved as DNA: 39 bases, with reading frame beginning at the first base.

Sequenced input: PBMCs. Recombination linked TRBV5-4 to TRBJ2-7, with 9 bases aligning to TRBD2. The clonotype was recovered from a man aged 35 to 55 in good health and CMV-seropositive. The nucleotide sequence reads as follows: TGTGCCAGCAGCCTTAGGACTAGCGACGAGCAGTACTTC. It codes for CASSLRTSDEQYF.